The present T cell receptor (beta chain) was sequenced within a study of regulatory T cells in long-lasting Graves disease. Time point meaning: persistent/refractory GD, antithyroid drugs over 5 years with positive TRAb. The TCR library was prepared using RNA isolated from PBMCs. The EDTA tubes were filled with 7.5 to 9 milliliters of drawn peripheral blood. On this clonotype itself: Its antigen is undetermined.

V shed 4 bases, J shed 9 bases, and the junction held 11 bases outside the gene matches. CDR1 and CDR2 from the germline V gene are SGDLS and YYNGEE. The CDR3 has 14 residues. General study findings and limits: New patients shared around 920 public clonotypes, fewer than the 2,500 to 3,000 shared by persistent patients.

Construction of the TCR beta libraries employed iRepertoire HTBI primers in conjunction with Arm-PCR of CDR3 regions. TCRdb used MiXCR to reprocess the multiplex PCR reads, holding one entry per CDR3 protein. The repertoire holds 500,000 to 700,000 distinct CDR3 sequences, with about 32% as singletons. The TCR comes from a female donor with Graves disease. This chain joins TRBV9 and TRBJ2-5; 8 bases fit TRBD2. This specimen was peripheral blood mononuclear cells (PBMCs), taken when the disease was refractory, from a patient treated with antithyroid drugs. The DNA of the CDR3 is TGTGCCAGCAGCCCCTCAGGGACTAGGGTGTCCCAGTACTTC. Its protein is CASSPSGTRVSQYF.